This is a list of T cell receptor beta chains from one sample in a study of glioma-infiltrating T cells. TCRdb processed the multiplex PCR reads anew with MiXCR; each CDR3 protein has one entry. The sample gives 300,000 to 450,000 distinct CDR3 sequences, around 38% of which show up once; around 13% is in the top ten. Sequencing input: glioma tissue, nonneoplastic brain tissue, or PBMCs (not recorded which). Receptors originate from a human donor with low-grade glioma or glioblastoma, undergoing nonglioma brain surgery, or in good health (not recorded which). CDR3s include the opening cysteine and the closing phenylalanine or tryptophan. D genes are given only for firm matches. Only some rows state a clone size, as once, few, many or a class for expanded clones.

len | j_gene | v_gene | abundance | d_gene | CDR3nt | CDR3aa
16 | TRBJ2-2 | TRBV4-2 | few | TRBD1 | TGTGCCAGCAGCCCACGGACAGGGGAGAACACCGGGGAGCTGTTTTTT | CASSPRTGENTGELFF
17 | TRBJ1-4 | TRBV4-1 | - | - | TGCGCCAGCAGCCTCCTTCGCGCGTGGCAGTTTAGTGAAAAACTGTTTTTT | CASSLLRAWQFSEKLFF
15 | TRBJ2-7 | TRBV6-1 | many | - | TGTGCCAGCAGTCCCCCGGCCAGGATCGGGTACGAGCAGTACTTC | CASSPPARIGYEQYF
13 | TRBJ2-1 | TRBV4-1 | - | - | TGCGCCAGCAGGCGGGAAACCTACAATGAGCAGTTCTTC | CASRRETYNEQFF
14 | TRBJ2-3 | TRBV7-2 | - | - | TGTGCCAGCAGCGAACTAGCAAGCACAGATACGCAGTATTTT | CASSELASTDTQYF
18 | TRBJ2-6 | TRBV4-1 | once | - | TGCGCCAGCAGCCCCGGCGCCAGGGTGGGCTCTGGGGCCAACGCCCTGACTTTC | CASSPGARVGSGANALTF
14 | TRBJ2-5 | TRBV7-2 | - | - | TGTGCCAGCAGCTTAGGGTTTACCCAAGAGACCAAGTACTTC | CASSLGFTQETKYF
15 | TRBJ2-1 | TRBV6-6 | - | TRBD1 | TGTGCCAGCAGTTACTCGGGGACAGGGTTCTACGAGCAGTTCTTC | CASSYSGTGFYEQFF
16 | TRBJ2-5 | TRBV3-1 | once | TRBD2 | TGTGCCAGCAGCCAAGATAACCCTGCGGCGGGGGAGGCCCAGTACTTC | CASSQDNPAAGEAQYF
16 | TRBJ2-6 | TRBV6-2/TRBV6-3 | few | - | TGTGCCAGCAGCCCCTACAGGTCCCCCGGGGCCAACCTCCTGACTTTC | CASSPYRSPGANLLTF
15 | TRBJ2-7 | TRBV29-1 | - | - | TGCAGCGTTGAGGCCGGCAGGGGCTACTCCTACGAGCAGTACTTC | CSVEAGRGYSYEQYF
16 | TRBJ2-7 | TRBV28 | many | - | TGTGCCAGCAGAAAGGGGAGACTAGAGTCATCCTACGAGCAGTACTTC | CASRKGRLESSYEQYF
14 | TRBJ2-2 | TRBV15 | - | - | TGTGCCACCAATTACAACCGGAACACCGGGGAGCTGTTTTTT | CATNYNRNTGELFF
14 | TRBJ1-1 | TRBV4-1 | - | - | TGCGCCAGCAGCCTCTCCGGGACTTCCACTGAAGCTTTCTTT | CASSLSGTSTEAFF
18 | TRBJ2-3 | TRBV27 | many | - | TGTGCCAGCAGTTTATCCACGAGGACCCCCGCCCTCCCAGATACGCAGTATTTT | CASSLSTRTPALPDTQYF
13 | TRBJ2-1 | TRBV7-9 | - | TRBD2 | TGTGCCAGCGCAATCGCGGGAGGGGGTGAGCAGTTCTTC | CASAIAGGGEQFF
18 | TRBJ2-3 | TRBV6-2/TRBV6-3 | few | TRBD2 | TGTGCCAGCAGTTACCAACCGGGACTAGCGAAGATCACAGATACGCAGTATTTT | CASSYQPGLAKITDTQYF